This T cell receptor beta chain originates from a study of post-analysis software for immune sequencing data. Study results and limitations: Five TRBV segments appeared more often in patients than in controls, and TRBV5-6, TRBV5-1 and TRBV20-1 were among these. The normalized Chao1 diversity of multiple sclerosis patients was significantly lower than that of controls.

Trimming removed 7 bases from V and 5 bases from J, with 14 bases in between. CDR1 is MNHEY, CDR2 SVGAGI, per germline. The CDR3 sequence is 13 residues long. This clonotype was counted a few times. No antigen is known for it. Unique molecular identifiers were carried by the TCR beta cDNA libraries. There were roughly 0.95 to 10 million T cells, and about 500,000 cDNA molecules came from them. TCRdb passed the PCR reads through MiXCR, listing each CDR3 protein once. The table has some 690,000 distinct CDR3 sequences, roughly 30% seen once; the top ten hold approximately 0.6%. Input material: blood. The sequence came from a girl between 10 and 17 years old with multiple sclerosis. This chain links TRBV6-5 with TRBJ1-1, with D tentatively TRBD1 (6 bases). The CDR3 loop is CASTRGFWTEAFF. The DNA for the CDR3 is TGTGCCAGCACCAGGGGATTTTGGACTGAAGCTTTCTTT.